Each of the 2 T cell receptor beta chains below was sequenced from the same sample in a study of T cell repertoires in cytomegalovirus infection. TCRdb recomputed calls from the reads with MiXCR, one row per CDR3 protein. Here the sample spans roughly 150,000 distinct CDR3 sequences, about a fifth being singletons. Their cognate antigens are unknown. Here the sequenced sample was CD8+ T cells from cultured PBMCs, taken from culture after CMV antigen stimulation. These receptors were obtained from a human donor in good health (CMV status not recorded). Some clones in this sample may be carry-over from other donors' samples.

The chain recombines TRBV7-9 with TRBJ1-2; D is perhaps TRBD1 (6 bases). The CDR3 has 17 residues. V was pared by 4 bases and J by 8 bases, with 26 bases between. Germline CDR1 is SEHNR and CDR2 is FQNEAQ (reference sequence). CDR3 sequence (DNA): TGTGCCAGCAGCTACGGGGCAGGGGAAGAGTTTTGGTCCGGCTACACCTTC. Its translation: CASSYGAGEEFWSGYTF. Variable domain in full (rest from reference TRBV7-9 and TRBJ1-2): DTGVSQNPRHKITKRGQNVTFRCDPISEHNRLYWYRQTLGQGPEFLTYFQNEAQLEKSRLLSDRFSAERPKGSFSTLEIQRTEQGDSAMYLCASSYGAGEEFWSGYTFGSGTRLTVV.

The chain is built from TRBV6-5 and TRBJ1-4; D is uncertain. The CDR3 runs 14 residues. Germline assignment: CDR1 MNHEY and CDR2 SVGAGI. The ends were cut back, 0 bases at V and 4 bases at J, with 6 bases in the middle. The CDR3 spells CASSYSGLNEKLFF. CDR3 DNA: TGTGCCAGCAGTTACTCCGGCCTTAATGAAAAACTGTTTTTT.